Listed below are T cell receptor beta chains from one sample, sequenced in a study of T cells after posttransplantation cyclophosphamide. Assay used: immunoSEQ multiplex PCR; TCRdb lists only in-frame clones, some missing. The top ten clones hold 2.5% to 3% of a sample with approximately 15,000 clones, roughly 80% of them seen once. The starting material was PBMCs, obtained 441 days after allogeneic stem cell transplant with calcineurin inhibitor and methotrexate. The receptor set was obtained from a male patient aged 25 to 39 who received an allogeneic stem cell transplant from an unrelated donor, was CMV-positive, and had acute and chronic GVHD. The graft donor may be the source of some T cells. Both conserved end residues are part of each CDR3. D genes are given only for firm matches. Clone size is shown for a subset of rows, as once, few, many or a class of expanded clone.

j_gene: TRBJ1-1; v_gene: TRBV7-2; abundance: .; d_gene: .; CDR3nt: TGTGCCAGCAGCCCGACAGAGAACACTGAAGCTTTCTTT; CDR3aa: CASSPTENTEAFF
j_gene: TRBJ1-2; v_gene: TRBV27; abundance: .; d_gene: .; CDR3nt: TGTGCCAGCGGCAGGGTGTCATGGTTAGCTAACTATGGCTACACCTTC; CDR3aa: CASGRVSWLANYGYTF
j_gene: TRBJ2-1; v_gene: TRBV9; abundance: .; d_gene: TRBD2; CDR3nt: TGTGCCAGCAGCAATAGCGGGGGGGCCTACAATGAGCAGTTCTTC; CDR3aa: CASSNSGGAYNEQFF
j_gene: TRBJ2-7; v_gene: TRBV25-1; abundance: once; d_gene: .; CDR3nt: TGTGCCAGCAGTCCCGGGATGACCTACGAGCAGTACTTC; CDR3aa: CASSPGMTYEQYF
j_gene: TRBJ1-2; v_gene: TRBV7-9; abundance: .; d_gene: TRBD1; CDR3nt: TGTGCCAGCAGCCCGGGACAGGGAGGTGGCTACACCTTC; CDR3aa: CASSPGQGGGYTF
j_gene: TRBJ2-7; v_gene: TRBV6-5; abundance: .; d_gene: .; CDR3nt: TGTGCCAGCAGTTACGAGGGTGCGGGGATCTACGAGCAGTACTTC; CDR3aa: CASSYEGAGIYEQYF
j_gene: TRBJ2-2; v_gene: TRBV19; abundance: .; d_gene: TRBD1; CDR3nt: TGTGCCAGTACCCGGACAGGGCAGTACACCGGGGAGCTGTTTTTT; CDR3aa: CASTRTGQYTGELFF
j_gene: TRBJ2-2; v_gene: TRBV28; abundance: .; d_gene: TRBD1; CDR3nt: TGTGCCAGCAGTTCCTGGACAGGGGAGACCGGGGAGCTGTTTTTT; CDR3aa: CASSSWTGETGELFF
j_gene: TRBJ1-1; v_gene: TRBV7-8; abundance: .; d_gene: TRBD1; CDR3nt: TGTGCCAGCAGCTTCCGGACAGGAAACACTGAAGCTTTCTTT; CDR3aa: CASSFRTGNTEAFF
j_gene: TRBJ1-5; v_gene: TRBV19; abundance: .; d_gene: .; CDR3nt: TGTGCCAGTAGTATAAAGGGGTTTAGCAATCAGCCCCAGCATTTT; CDR3aa: CASSIKGFSNQPQHF
j_gene: TRBJ2-5; v_gene: TRBV18; abundance: .; d_gene: TRBD1; CDR3nt: TGTGCCAGCTCTTTGGACAGGACCCCTACGACCCAGTACTTC; CDR3aa: CASSLDRTPTTQYF
j_gene: TRBJ1-1; v_gene: TRBV29-1; abundance: .; d_gene: .; CDR3nt: TGCAGCGTAAGGGGGTTTGTCACTGAAGCTTTCTTT; CDR3aa: CSVRGFVTEAFF
j_gene: TRBJ2-5; v_gene: TRBV2; abundance: .; d_gene: TRBD1; CDR3nt: TGTGCCAGCAGGGGACAGGGCCCCGCGGAGACCCAGTACTTC; CDR3aa: CASRGQGPAETQYF